This passage covers 9 T cell receptor beta chains from one sample sequenced in a study of T cell changes during pregnancy in multiple sclerosis. Sequenced by immunoSEQ multiplex PCR; TCRdb stores in-frame clones only, minus some. The sample carries about 50,000 clones, roughly 91% recorded once. The sequencing used CD4+ T cells from peripheral blood mononuclear cells, collected in the second trimester of pregnancy. These receptors were taken from a female donor with multiple sclerosis, enrolled in a pregnancy study.

The chain couples TRBV18 to TRBJ1-2; the match to TRBD1 covers 7 bases. V shed 1 base, J shed 6 bases, and the junction held 5 bases outside the gene matches. Germline-derived CDR1 and CDR2 are KGHSH and LQKENI. CDR3 length equals 14 residues. CDR3 bases: TGTGCCAGCTCACCACTTACAGGGGCGAATGGCTACACCTTC. Translated: CASSPLTGANGYTF.

The rearrangement links TRBV7-9 to TRBJ1-2, with D possibly being TRBD1 (5 bases). V lost 5 bases to trimming and J lost 0 bases, with 13 bases between them. The CDR3 has 15 amino acids. Germline lookup yields CDR1 SEHNR and CDR2 FQNEAQ (reference sequence). CDR3 amino acids: CASSRPDKPNYGYTF. CDR3 bases: TGTGCCAGCAGCAGGCCGGACAAACCTAACTATGGCTACACCTTC.

The CDR3 loop reads CASTRDSRRAFF. CDR3 sequence (DNA): TGTGCCAGCACTCGGGACAGCAGAAGGGCTTTCTTT. The rearrangement links TRBV2 to TRBJ1-1; 7 positions match TRBD1. The CDR3 is made up of 12 amino acids. Per germline, CDR1 SNHLY and CDR2 FYNNEI. V trimming: 7 bases; J trimming: 11 bases; junction bases outside the gene matches: 10.

The chain uses TRBV10-3 and TRBJ1-2, with TRBD1 identical over 7 bases. V shed 6 bases and J 3 bases; nucleotides not matched to a gene: 7. CDR1 is ENHRY, CDR2 SYGVKD, per germline. This CDR3 spans 14 amino acids. The chain's CDR3 is CAIRSPGQYYGYTF. The CDR3 nucleotides read TGTGCCATCAGGTCTCCGGGACAGTACTATGGCTACACCTTC.

The rearrangement uses TRBV6-5 and TRBJ2-7, with TRBD1 identical over 9 bases. Trimming at V came to 6 bases and at J to 3 bases, leaving 9 bases not matched to a gene. CDR1 is MNHEY, CDR2 SVGAGI, per germline. The CDR3 runs to 15 residues. The CDR3 coding sequence is TGTGCCAGCAGCAACCGGGACAGGGCGTTCTACGAGCAGTACTTC. It codes for CASSNRDRAFYEQYF.

The V gene is TRBV7-6, the J gene TRBJ1-2; 7 bases map to TRBD1. The CDR3 spans 17 residues. V dropped 1 base and J dropped 10; count of bases not matched to a gene: 18. CDR1 SGHVS and CDR2 FNYEAQ come from the germline V gene. The CDR3 sequence is CASSLEPPGQILNDYTF. The DNA of the CDR3 is TGTGCCAGCAGCTTAGAGCCCCCGGGACAGATACTTAATGACTACACCTTC.

The chain is built from TRBV5-1 and TRBJ2-3; TRBD2 aligns across 15 bases. Germline V gene lookup returns CDR1 SGHRS and CDR2 YFSETQ. V dropped 3 bases and J dropped 2; count of bases not matched to a gene: 1. The CDR3 extends over 16 amino acids. The CDR3 DNA reads as TGCGCCAGCAGCTGGACTAGCGGGGGGGTCACAGATACGCAGTATTTT. Encoded protein: CASSWTSGGVTDTQYF. Full variable domain (remainder filled in from reference TRBV5-1 and TRBJ2-3): KAGVTQTPRYLIKTRGQQVTLSCSPISGHRSVSWYQQTPGQGLQFLFEYFSETQRNKGNFPGRFSGRQFSNSRSEMNVSTLELGDSALYLCASSWTSGGVTDTQYFGPGTRLTVL.

V gene TRBV7-2 combines with J gene TRBJ2-7; 8 bases fit TRBD2. The germline V gene has CDR1 SGHTA and CDR2 FQGNSA. The CDR3 loop spans 15 amino acids. The trim removed 5 bases at V and 3 bases at J, leaving 9 bases unmatched. This CDR3 reads CASSESLAGHYEQYF. CDR3 bases: TGTGCCAGCAGCGAATCCTTAGCGGGGCACTACGAGCAGTACTTC. The variable domain in full, with the rest retrieved from reference TRBV7-2 and TRBJ2-7, is GAGVSQSPSNKVTEKGKDVELRCDPISGHTALYWYRQSLGQGLEFLIYFQGNSAPDKSGLPSDRFSAERTGGSVSTLTIQRTQQEDSAVYLCASSESLAGHYEQYFGPGTRLTVT.

This rearrangement joins TRBV11-2 to TRBJ1-1, with 9 bases fitting TRBD1. Trimming removed 5 bases from V and 1 base from J; junction bases left unmatched: 2. Germline V lookup: CDR1 SGHAT, CDR2 FQNNGV. This CDR3 has 14 amino acids. CDR3 in DNA: TGTGCCAGCAGCCGGACAGGGGCGAACACTGAAGCTTTCTTT. This translates into CASSRTGANTEAFF. The variable domain in full, completed from reference TRBV11-2 and TRBJ1-1, reads EAGVAQSPRYKIIEKRQSVAFWCNPISGHATLYWYQQILGQGPKLLIQFQNNGVVDDSQLPKDRFSAERLKGVDSTLKIQPAKLEDSAVYLCASSRTGANTEAFFGQGTRLTVV.